Described below is a single T cell receptor beta chain sequence and its context. Its antigen is not yet known. No much larger clone is present one base from it, and per-base qualities are unavailable. This sample is part of a study of blood T cell repertoires in COVID-19 (dated by TCRdb to 2020 to 2021). Study-level background: Collaborator samples came from the United States, Italy and Spain and covered acute and convalescent phases of COVID-19. The prospective study material was composed of cDNA or gDNA derived from T cells, B-cell-depleted T cells, or PBMCs. Subjects who had been exposed to COVID-19, were actively infected with it, or had recovered from it provided the deeply sampled blood TCRbeta repertoires that made up the dataset. The repertoires were made available in a free public database intended to serve as a resource for research on the immune response to SARS-CoV-2. Samples came from the ongoing ImmuneRACE study (first 160 participants) plus 1,254 subjects from 6 global collaborators. Nearly every sample came with metadata listing a de-identified subject ID, COVID-19 status, age in years and sex. Where available, HLA class I and class II types were obtained from metadata supplied by the sample provider rather than from assay-based typing.

TCRbeta CDR3 regions were amplified from genomic DNA using the immunoSEQ Assay, a bias-controlled multiplex PCR. The authors' analysis ran thus. The number of nucleated cells in each sample was estimated from the amplification of reference gene primers within the assay. Sequence reads were collapsed and filtered to measure the absolute abundance of every unique TCRbeta CDR3 rearrangement. For each sample, productive Simpson clonality was calculated by taking the square root of Simpson's diversity index across productive rearrangements. As stored in TCRdb, this immuneACCESS dataset retains in-frame rearrangements with V and J assigned. A fraction of the clones does not appear; measured against another copy, unresolved V genes explain less than half of the discrepancy, and the remainder lacks a known reason. That table supplies the V and J calls and clone size; D and trimming were determined from the DNA. The sample contains some 230,000 clones, more than 75% of them found a single time. The ten largest clones take up just under 1% of the sample.

Points the paper makes about the study in general: Clinical and demographic metadata were provided uncurated, with the amount varying by source and participant.

The germline V gene gives CDR1 as SGHDT and CDR2 as YYEEEE. V is reduced by 4 bases and J by 7 bases, leaving a spacing of 15 bases between them. Including cysteine and phenylalanine, the CDR3 has 15 amino acids. CDR3 DNA only is kept here, 45 bases in frame from base 1. Each collaborating institution followed its own protocols to collect whole blood in K2EDTA tubes. For TCRbeta analysis, collaborator samples were shipped as frozen whole blood, as isolated PBMCs, or as DNA extracted from either sample type. This chain is built from TRBV5-6 and TRBJ1-6, and perhaps TRBD1 as D gene, on 5 matching bases. The sample comprised peripheral blood. The clonotype originates from a man aged 40-50 years with acute or convalescent COVID-19. In nucleotide form, the sequence is TGTGCCAGCAGCCCCTCGGGGGTCCCCAATTCACCCCTCCACTTT. Translated, it reads CASSPSGVPNSPLHF.